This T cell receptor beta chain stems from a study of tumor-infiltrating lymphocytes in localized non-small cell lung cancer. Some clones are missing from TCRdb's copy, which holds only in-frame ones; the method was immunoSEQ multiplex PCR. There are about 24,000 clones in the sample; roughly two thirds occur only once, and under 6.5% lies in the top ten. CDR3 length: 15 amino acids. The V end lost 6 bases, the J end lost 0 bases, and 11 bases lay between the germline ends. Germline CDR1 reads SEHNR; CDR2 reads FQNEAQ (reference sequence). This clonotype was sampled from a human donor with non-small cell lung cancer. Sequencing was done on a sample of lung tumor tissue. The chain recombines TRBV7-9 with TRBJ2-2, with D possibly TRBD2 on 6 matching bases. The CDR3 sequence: CASRPSASNTGELFF. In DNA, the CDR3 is TGTGCCAGCAGACCTAGCGCCTCGAACACCGGGGAGCTGTTTTTT.